This passage covers 16 T cell receptor beta chains from one sample sequenced in a study of blood T cells in healthy people across ages. PCR was performed a second time for roughly 6 to 12 cycles using a sample-barcoded 5' primer and a J-beta primer mix. TCRdb reanalysed the 5' RACE reads using MiXCR and keeps one entry per CDR3 protein. Here the sample spans approximately 780,000 distinct CDR3 sequences, roughly 24% being singletons. These data also featured in a second study, about T cells of mothers and their children.

The sample comprised blood. Every receptor here comes from a boy between 5 and 17 years old in good health.

Written as DNA, the CDR3 is TGTGCCAGCAGGGCTACAACGGACTATGGCTACACCTTC. Amino acid sequence: CASRATTDYGYTF. The chain joins TRBV12-3 or TRBV12-4 to TRBJ1-2; D unclear. Trimming left V 6 bases short and J 3 bases short, with 11 bases between. The CDR3 length is 13 residues.

This clonotype was counted between two and nine times. The chain combines TRBV3-1 with TRBJ2-2, with D hard to call. CDR1 is LGHDT and CDR2 is YNNKEL in the germline V gene (reference sequence). V dropped 4 bases and J dropped 3 bases, with 3 bases sitting between them. CDR3 length: 12 residues. CDR3 region: CASSLHTGELFF. The CDR3 bases are TGTGCCAGCAGCCTCCACACCGGGGAGCTGTTTTTT.

The V call is TRBV28, the J call TRBJ2-4, with unresolved D. Trimming took off 6 bases at V and 1 base at J, with 7 bases between the two ends. Germline V lookup: CDR1 MDHEN, CDR2 SYDVKM. CDR3 length: 13 residues. Here the CDR3 reads CASRAAAKNIQYF. CDR3 sequence (DNA): TGTGCCAGCAGGGCTGCGGCCAAAAACATTCAGTACTTC.

The chain is built from TRBV7-3 and TRBJ2-2; D uncertain. This CDR3 comprises 14 residues. Germline V lookup: CDR1 SGHTA, CDR2 FQGTGA. Trimming pared 2 bases from V and 4 bases from J, leaving 8 bases between. For the CDR3, the DNA is TGTGCCAGCAGCTTACTTTTGGGCACCGGGGAGCTGTTTTTT. Its translation: CASSLLLGTGELFF. Full variable domain (missing parts from reference TRBV7-3 and TRBJ2-2): GAGVSQTPSNKVTEKGKYVELRCDPISGHTALYWYRQSLGQGPEFLIYFQGTGAADDSGLPNDRFFAVRPEGSVSTLKIQRTERGDSAVYLCASSLLLGTGELFFGEGSRLTVL.

The chain combines TRBV11-2 with TRBJ2-3; the match to TRBD2 covers 9 bases. V gave up 5 bases and J gave up 6 bases; unmatched junction bases: 6. Germline V gives CDR1 SGHAT, CDR2 FQNNGV. The CDR3 is made up of 14 amino acids. CDR3 loop: CASSNPSGADTQYF. The CDR3 nucleotides are TGTGCCAGCAGCAACCCTAGCGGGGCCGATACGCAGTATTTT.

This clonotype was counted only a few times. J is TRBJ2-1 and V is TRBV15, with 9 positions matching TRBD2. The V and J ends lost 5 bases and 6 bases, in that order; junction bases with no gene match: 8. The CDR3 extends over 15 amino acids. The germline V gene has CDR1 LNHNV and CDR2 YYDKDF (reference sequence). The CDR3 bases are TGTGCCACCAGCGGGGCAAGCGGGGGGACCAATGAGCAGTTCTTC. Its protein is CATSGASGGTNEQFF.

This chain uses TRBV20-1 with TRBJ2-1; D remains ambiguous. The J call may be incorrect, as the DNA end agrees better with TRBJ2-5. The CDR3 length is 13 residues. Germline lookup yields CDR1 DFQATT and CDR2 SNEGSKA (reference sequence). The CDR3 loop is CSASGSPKMTQYF. DNA of the CDR3: TGCAGTGCTAGTGGTAGCCCCAAGATGACCCAGTACTTC.

The chain couples TRBV20-1 to TRBJ2-5, with 7 positions matching TRBD2. The tail of the sequence fits TRBJ2-7 better, so the J call may be wrong. The CDR3 spans 13 residues. Germline V gives CDR1 DFQATT, CDR2 SNEGSKA (reference sequence). CDR3 coding DNA: TGCAGTGCCGCCCCGGGGGGTTCCTACGAGCAGTACTTC. Amino acids: CSAAPGGSYEQYF.

This chain uses TRBV29-1 with TRBJ2-5; D may be TRBD1 (5 bases). The CDR3 runs 13 residues. V was clipped by 4 bases and J by 0 bases, with 9 bases between them. Germline lookup yields CDR1 SQVTM and CDR2 ANQGSEA. The CDR3 region has the DNA TGCAGCGTTGGGTCCAGGGACCAAGAGACCCAGTACTTC. Its translation is CSVGSRDQETQYF.

The chain links TRBV2 to TRBJ1-1; D possibly corresponds to TRBD1 (6 bases). This CDR3 contains 14 residues. The germline V gene encodes CDR1 SNHLY and CDR2 FYNNEI. Trimming shortened V by 6 bases and J by 4 bases, and 15 bases separated the two germline ends. CDR3 nucleotide sequence: TGTGCCAGCAGCGGGGGCAGCGCGGGCACTGAAGCTTTCTTT. Translated, it gives CASSGGSAGTEAFF.

J is TRBJ2-1 and V is TRBV7-2, with 8 bases aligning to TRBD2. The CDR3 runs to 15 residues. J gave up 6 bases and V 1 base, and 5 bases lay outside the gene matches. Germline assignment: CDR1 SGHTA and CDR2 FQGNSA. The CDR3 region has the DNA TGTGCCAGCAGCTTAGTAGGGACTAGGGGCAATGAGCAGTTCTTC. As protein: CASSLVGTRGNEQFF.

This chain joins TRBV3-1 and TRBJ2-2; D possibly corresponds to TRBD1 (7 bases). The CDR3 totals 15 residues. Germline-derived CDR1 and CDR2 are LGHDT and YNNKEL (reference sequence). With 0 bases removed from V and 6 bases from J, the gap between germline ends came to 11 bases. The CDR3 region is CASSQDARGAGELFF. The DNA of the CDR3 is TGTGCCAGCAGCCAAGATGCCAGGGGGGCCGGGGAGCTGTTTTTT.

This clonotype was detected ten times or more. The chain recombines TRBV3-1 with TRBJ2-5, with a possible D match to TRBD1 (6 bases). V lost 6 bases to trimming and J lost 5 bases, with 13 bases between them. There are 13 residues in the CDR3. Germline lookup yields CDR1 LGHDT and CDR2 YNNKEL (reference sequence). CDR3 amino acids: CASSQDSGETQYF. CDR3 bases: TGTGCCAGCAGTCAGGACAGTGGGGAGACCCAGTACTTC.

There are a few counts of this clonotype. This rearrangement joins TRBV5-5 to TRBJ2-7, with 11 bases lining up with TRBD2. The CDR3 length is 16 residues. The trim removed 4 bases at V and 2 bases at J, leaving 8 bases unmatched. Germline assignment: CDR1 SGHKS and CDR2 YYEKEE (reference sequence). The CDR3 nucleotides read TGTGCCAGCAGCCCATGGACTAGCGGGCCTACCTACGAGCAGTACGTC. This translates into CASSPWTSGPTYEQYV.

The chain has TRBV20-1 and TRBJ2-5; tentatively, D is TRBD2 (5 bases). The J call is doubtful: the DNA matches TRBJ2-1 better. This CDR3 region has 12 residues. Per germline, CDR1 DFQATT and CDR2 SNEGSKA (reference sequence). For the CDR3, the DNA is TGCAGTGCTAGCCTTTCGGCGGGTGAGCAGTTCTTC. It translates to CSASLSAGEQFF.

This clonotype was seen more than once but under ten times. An end of the junction does not agree with germline; a read error may underlie this. This chain connects TRBV2 to TRBJ2-5, with D possibly TRBD2 on 6 matching bases. The CDR3 is 14 amino acids. Germline values: CDR1 SNHLY, CDR2 FYNNEI. The CDR3 DNA reads as TGTGCCAGCAGTGAAGCGAGGGACTCAGAGCCCCAGTACTTC. The encoded protein is CASSEARDSEPQYF.